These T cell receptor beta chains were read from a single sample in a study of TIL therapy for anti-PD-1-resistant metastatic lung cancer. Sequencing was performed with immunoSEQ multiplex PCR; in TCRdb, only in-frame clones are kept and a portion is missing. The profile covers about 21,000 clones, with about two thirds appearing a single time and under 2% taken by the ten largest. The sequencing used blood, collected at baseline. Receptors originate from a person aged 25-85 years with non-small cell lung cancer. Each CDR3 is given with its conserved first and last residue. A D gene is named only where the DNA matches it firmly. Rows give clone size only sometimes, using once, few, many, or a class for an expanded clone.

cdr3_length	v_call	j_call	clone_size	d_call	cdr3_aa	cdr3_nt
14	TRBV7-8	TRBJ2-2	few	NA	CASSRGGGTGELFF	TGTGCCAGCAGCCGAGGGGGGGGCACCGGGGAGCTGTTTTTT
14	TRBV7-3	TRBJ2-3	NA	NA	CASSPWTSTDTQYF	TGTGCCAGCAGCCCTTGGACTAGCACAGATACGCAGTATTTT
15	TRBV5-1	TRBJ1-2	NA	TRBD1	CASSLSGTDNYGYTF	TGCGCCAGCAGCTTGTCTGGGACAGATAACTATGGCTACACCTTC
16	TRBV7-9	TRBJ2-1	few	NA	CASSGYGGPPNNEQFF	TGTGCCAGCAGCGGTTACGGGGGGCCTCCTAACAATGAGCAGTTCTTC
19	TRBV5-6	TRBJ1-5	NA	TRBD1	CASSLALAGTDYSNQPQHF	TGTGCCAGCAGCTTGGCCCTCGCTGGGACAGACTATAGCAATCAGCCCCAGCATTTT
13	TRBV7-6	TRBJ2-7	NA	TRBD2	CASSPGLAAPWYF	TGTGCCAGCAGCCCGGGACTAGCGGCCCCTTGGTACTTC
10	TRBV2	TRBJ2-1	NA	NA	CASSANEQFF	TGTGCCAGCTCCGCTAATGAGCAGTTCTTC
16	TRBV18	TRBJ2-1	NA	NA	CASSPPGGLTYNEQFF	TGTGCCAGCTCACCACCGGGGGGACTCACCTACAATGAGCAGTTCTTC
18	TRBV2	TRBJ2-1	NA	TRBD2	CASSAFTPTREGYNEQFF	TGTGCCAGCAGTGCCTTCACCCCTACGAGGGAGGGTTACAATGAGCAGTTCTTC
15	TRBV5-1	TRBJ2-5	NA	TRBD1	CASSFRQGGQETQYF	TGCGCCAGCAGCTTCCGACAGGGGGGGCAAGAGACCCAGTACTTC
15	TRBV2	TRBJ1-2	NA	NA	CASSEASTGNRGYTF	TGTGCCAGCAGTGAAGCGTCCACAGGGAATCGAGGCTACACCTTC
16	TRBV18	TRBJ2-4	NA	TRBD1	CASSPSLEDRGNIQYF	TGTGCCAGCTCACCATCTTTGGAGGACAGGGGGAACATTCAGTACTTC
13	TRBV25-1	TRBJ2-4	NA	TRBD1	CASSRQGSDIQYF	TGTGCCAGCAGTAGACAGGGGTCGGACATTCAGTACTTC